Following are 9 T cell receptor beta chains from one sample sequenced in a study of vaccination and CD4 T cells after COVID-19. Their antigens are not known. The Oncomine TCR Beta short-read assay was what sequenced the DNA obtained from cultured CD4+ T cells. TCRdb re-called the PCR reads through MiXCR, storing one row per CDR3 protein. The profile shows approximately 6,000 distinct CDR3 sequences, around a third of them singletons. Treatment specified: roughly 11-day PBMC culture with coronavirus spike peptide pools or control peptides (ViraFEST assay). Gathered ahead of the COVID-19 pandemic (2011-2018) were the CD4+ T cells of the unexposed donor. Sequencing input: CD4+ T cells from blood, cultured in vitro. Receptors originate from a human donor in good health.

The chain employs TRBV6-5 and TRBJ1-5; 9 bases line up with TRBD1. The junction had 9 bases not matched to a gene; V was cut back by 4 bases and J by 5 bases. Germline V gives CDR1 MNHEY, CDR2 SVGAGI. The CDR3 runs 16 residues. For the CDR3, the DNA is TGTGCCAGCAGTTCCGGGACAGGGTTTGTCTATCAGCCCCAGCATTTT. Its translation is CASSSGTGFVYQPQHF.

This clonotype has a handful of counts. CDR3 sequence reads: CASSAAGQGLNTEAFF. CDR3 bases: TGTGCCAGTAGTGCCGCAGGACAGGGTCTGAACACTGAAGCTTTCTTT. This chain joins TRBV19 and TRBJ1-1; 8 nucleotides match TRBD1. Losses at the gene ends were 5 bases for V and 0 bases for J; bases not matched to a gene: 8. The CDR3 is 16 residues long. The germline gives CDR1 LNHDA, CDR2 SQIVND (reference sequence).

This clonotype has only a few counts. The chain uses TRBV5-4 and TRBJ1-1; no reliable D call. Germline V gene lookup returns CDR1 SGHNT and CDR2 YYREEE (reference sequence). The CDR3 spans 12 residues. The V end lost 5 bases, the J end lost 1 base, and 6 bases lay between the germline ends. The CDR3 DNA follows: TGTGCCAGCAGTAGCACGAACACTGAAGCTTTCTTT. This encodes CASSSTNTEAFF. The full variable domain, rest sourced from reference TRBV5-4 and TRBJ1-1, is ETGVTQSPTHLIKTRGQQVTLRCSSQSGHNTVSWYQQALGQGPQFIFQYYREEENGRGNFPPRFSGLQFPNYSSELNVNALELDDSALYLCASSSTNTEAFFGQGTRLTVV.

This clonotype was observed a handful of times. V gene TRBV6-1 combines with J gene TRBJ2-1; D not resolved. CDR3 length: 15 residues. V was clipped by 5 bases and J by 3 bases, with 14 bases between them. CDR1 MNHNS and CDR2 SASEGT come from the germline V gene. The DNA for the CDR3 is TGTGCCAGCAGTCGTACGGGCAACCACTACAATGAGCAGTTCTTC. Its protein is CASSRTGNHYNEQFF.

This clonotype was detected only a few times. This chain joins TRBV30 and TRBJ2-5, with D unresolved. V lost 1 base and J 7 bases, leaving 13 bases between the germline ends. This CDR3 comprises 13 residues. Germline CDR1 reads GTSNPN; CDR2 reads SVGIG (reference sequence). CDR3 region: CAWSATPSGTQYF. The CDR3, as DNA: TGTGCCTGGAGTGCTACCCCCTCGGGGACCCAGTACTTC.

J is TRBJ1-4 and V is TRBV20-1; 9 bases are a match to TRBD1. The germline V gene encodes CDR1 DFQATT and CDR2 SNEGSKA (reference sequence). V gave up 1 base and J gave up 8 bases; unmatched junction bases: 5. This CDR3 is built from 14 residues. DNA for the CDR3: TGCAGTGCTAGAGGGACAGGGGCTTCCGAAAAACTGTTTTTT. It specifies CSARGTGASEKLFF.

This clonotype was detected only a few times. The chain combines TRBV7-9 with TRBJ1-5; no definite D call. Germline CDR1 reads SEHNR; CDR2 reads FQNEAQ (reference sequence). The CDR3 has 16 amino acids. V lost 1 base, J lost 0 bases, and 10 bases lay in between. The CDR3 DNA sequence: TGTGCCAGCAGCTTAGGGGGAGGTGATAGCAATCAGCCCCAGCATTTT. Its translation: CASSLGGGDSNQPQHF.

A few counts support this clonotype. This sequence joins TRBV9 and TRBJ2-7; D is unresolved. The germline gives CDR1 SGDLS, CDR2 YYNGEE. Trimming removed 4 bases from V and 1 base from J, with 9 bases in between. This CDR3 comprises 13 residues. CDR3 in DNA: TGTGCCAGCAGCTCGGATCCTTCCTACGAGCAGTACTTC. Translated: CASSSDPSYEQYF.

This sequence joins TRBV6-2 or TRBV6-3 and TRBJ1-5; D is perhaps TRBD1 (6 bases). The ends were cut back, 8 bases at V and 2 bases at J, with 16 bases in the middle. Germline assignment: CDR1 MNHEY and CDR2 SVGEGT. The CDR3 has 15 residues. DNA of the CDR3: TGTGCCAGCGGACCAGGGGCGATCGGCAATCAGCCCCAGCATTTT. This translates into CASGPGAIGNQPQHF.